Given below is one T cell receptor beta chain in context. Clones were sequenced by immunoSEQ multiplex PCR, and TCRdb holds only the in-frame ones, with some missing. This table holds 150,000 to 200,000 clones, around 87% found once. The CDR3 covers 14 residues. The ends were cut back, 2 bases at V and 7 bases at J, with 11 bases in the middle. Germline V gene sequence: CDR1 MNHEY, CDR2 SVGAGI. The data originate from a study of T cell responses to AZD1222 COVID-19 vaccine. The chain links TRBV6-5 to TRBJ1-4, with D tentatively TRBD1 (6 bases). The sequencing here drew on peripheral blood, taken on day 0 of MenACWY control vaccination. This TCR derives from an adult in good health. DNA of the CDR3: TGTGCCAGCAGTTACCAGGGGAGGGGTGAAAAACTGTTTTTT. This codes for CASSYQGRGEKLFF.